What follows are 28 T cell receptor beta chains derived from one specimen sequenced in a study of T cells in Graves' hyperthyroidism and ophthalmopathy. TCR beta CDR3 regions were amplified from RNA. In the first-round RT-PCR of the TCR CDR3, the HTBI primer set was used. TCRdb processed the multiplex PCR reads anew with MiXCR; each CDR3 protein has one entry. The data show fewer than 750,000 distinct CDR3 sequences, with around 42% seen just once and about 8.3% held by the top ten. Material for sequencing was peripheral blood or thyroid tissue (not recorded which). These receptor sequences come from a young woman with Graves' hyperthyroidism.

This clonotype was observed at least ten times. V and J are TRBV20-1 and TRBJ2-2, with TRBD2 identical over 7 bases. V was pared by 6 bases and J by 2 bases, with 15 bases of the junction left unmatched. The germline V gene has CDR1 DFQATT and CDR2 SNEGSKA (reference sequence). This CDR3 region has 17 residues. CDR3 protein: CSATARLAAFNTGELFF. In DNA, the CDR3 is TGCAGTGCCACGGCCCGTCTAGCGGCCTTTAACACCGGGGAGCTGTTTTTT.

CDR3: CASSLPTSGKEAETQYF. Here the CDR3 DNA reads TGTGCCAGCAGCTTACCGACTAGCGGGAAAGAAGCAGAGACCCAGTACTTC. The chain recombines TRBV7-9 with TRBJ2-5, with 11 bases matching TRBD2. The CDR3 has 17 residues. Germline values: CDR1 SEHNR, CDR2 FQNEAQ (reference sequence). V lost 2 bases, J lost 4 bases, and 9 bases stayed unmatched. Variable domain in full (rest from reference TRBV7-9 and TRBJ2-5): DTGVSQNPRHKITKRGQNVTFRCDPISEHNRLYWYRQTLGQGPEFLTYFQNEAQLEKSRLLSDRFSAERPKGSFSTLEIQRTEQGDSAMYLCASSLPTSGKEAETQYFGPGTRLLVL.

This chain connects TRBV7-6 to TRBJ2-7, with D tentatively TRBD2 (5 bases). This CDR3 has 16 amino acids. Germline V gives CDR1 SGHVS, CDR2 FNYEAQ. V dropped 5 bases and J dropped 3 bases, with 20 bases sitting between them. The CDR3 here is CASSSAELASDYEQYF. The CDR3, as DNA: TGTGCCAGCAGCAGTGCGGAATTAGCGTCAGACTACGAGCAGTACTTC. The full variable domain, its missing parts supplied by reference TRBV7-6 and TRBJ2-7, is GAGVSQSPRYKVTKRGQDVALRCDPISGHVSLYWYRQALGQGPEFLTYFNYEAQQDKSGLPNDRFSAERPEGSISTLTIQRTEQRDSAMYRCASSSAELASDYEQYFGPGTRLTVT.

This clonotype came up many times. CDR3 amino acids: CASSPGVPALHF. Here the CDR3 DNA reads TGTGCCAGCAGTCCCGGGGTGCCGGCCCTCCACTTT. This chain joins TRBV12-3 or TRBV12-4 and TRBJ1-6; D uncertain. This CDR3 comprises 12 residues. Trimming removed 5 bases from V and 14 bases from J, with 13 bases in between.

J is TRBJ2-7 and V is TRBV20-1; TRBD2 agrees at 10 bases. CDR1 is DFQATT and CDR2 is SNEGSKA in the germline V gene (reference sequence). The CDR3 consists of 13 residues. After removal of 7 bases from V and 3 bases from J, the junction contained 6 bases not matched to a gene. CDR3 protein: CSVPSGRDYEQYF. The CDR3, as DNA: TGCAGTGTACCGAGCGGGAGGGACTACGAGCAGTACTTC.

The gene calls are TRBV11-2 and TRBJ1-2, with a weak D call TRBD1 (5 bases). Trimming took 1 base from V and 8 from J, leaving 11 bases between them. CDR1 SGHAT and CDR2 FQNNGV come from the germline V gene. CDR3 length: 13 amino acids. The chain's CDR3 is CASSLVSRGGYTF. The CDR3 region has the DNA TGTGCCAGCAGCTTAGTGAGTAGGGGCGGCTACACCTTC.

The rearrangement links TRBV29-1 to TRBJ1-5, with D possibly matching TRBD1 (5 bases). Germline V CDR1 and CDR2: SQVTM, ANQGSEA. This CDR3 comprises 12 residues. V lost 3 bases and J lost 7, with 10 bases in between. The CDR3 spells CSVEREGQPQHF. In nucleotides, the CDR3 is TGCAGCGTTGAGCGGGAGGGGCAGCCCCAGCATTTT.

The chain combines TRBV29-1 with TRBJ2-7; the D gene is possibly TRBD2 (6 bases). V lost 3 bases to trimming and J lost 3 bases, with 9 bases between them. Germline assignment: CDR1 SQVTM and CDR2 ANQGSEA. This CDR3 spans 12 amino acids. The DNA of the CDR3 is TGCAGCGTTGATACGGGGGACTACGAGCAGTACTTC. It is translated as CSVDTGDYEQYF.

The rearrangement joins TRBV20-1 to TRBJ1-2, with a possible D match to TRBD1 (6 bases). With 7 bases removed from V and 8 bases from J, the gap between germline ends came to 20 bases. The V gene's germline CDR1 is DFQATT and CDR2 SNEGSKA (reference sequence). The CDR3 loop spans 13 amino acids. CDR3 residues: CSVVGGPSGGYTF. The CDR3 DNA sequence: TGCAGTGTAGTGGGGGGCCCCTCTGGGGGCTACACCTTC.

This clonotype has ten or more counts. The chain recombines TRBV7-2 with TRBJ1-2, with D perhaps TRBD1 (5 bases). Per the germline V gene, CDR1 is SGHTA and CDR2 is FQGNSA. V lost 5 bases, J lost 6 bases, and 16 bases lay in between. There are 14 residues in the CDR3. The chain's CDR3 is CASSPWQGGHGYTF. For the CDR3, the DNA is TGTGCCAGCAGCCCTTGGCAGGGTGGGCATGGCTACACCTTC.

This clonotype was recorded at least ten times. J is TRBJ1-1 and V is TRBV11-2, with D perhaps matching TRBD1 (6 bases). The CDR3 spans 14 residues. The germline CDR1 and CDR2 sequences are SGHAT and FQNNGV. Trimming stripped 7 bases from V and 1 base from J, with 13 bases between. CDR3 amino acids: CASTVWTANTEAFF. Here the CDR3 DNA reads TGTGCCAGCACCGTGTGGACAGCGAACACTGAAGCTTTCTTT.

This clonotype was seen at least ten times. V and J are TRBV19 and TRBJ1-1; D not certain. This CDR3 comprises 13 residues. Germline CDR1 LNHDA, CDR2 SQIVND (reference sequence). The ends were cut back, 9 bases at V and 2 bases at J, with 13 bases in the middle. The CDR3 nucleotides are TGTGCCAGCAGTGGCCGGGCCAACACTGAAGCTTTCTTT. Protein product: CASSGRANTEAFF.

This clonotype was recorded many times. J is TRBJ1-2 and V is TRBV5-4, with 10 positions matching TRBD1. Germline assignment: CDR1 SGHNT and CDR2 YYREEE (reference sequence). The CDR3 has 15 residues. With V trimmed by 2 bases and J by 7 bases, 8 bases remained unmatched. This CDR3 is CASSLRSGTGAGYTF. The CDR3 nucleotides are TGTGCCAGCAGCTTACGCTCCGGGACAGGGGCTGGCTACACCTTC.

This sequence joins TRBV29-1 and TRBJ2-6; TRBD1 matches at 12 bases. Germline V lookup: CDR1 SQVTM, CDR2 ANQGSEA. Losses at the gene ends were 6 bases for V and 4 bases for J; bases not matched to a gene: 4. This CDR3 spans 15 amino acids. In DNA form, the CDR3 reads TGCAGCGTGGGACAGGGGGCGCGCGGGGCCAACGTCCTGACTTTC. This sequence encodes CSVGQGARGANVLTF.

The rearrangement links TRBV20-1 to TRBJ1-5, with 7 bases aligning to TRBD1. The length of the CDR3 is 14 residues. V trimming: 4 bases; J trimming: 5 bases; junction bases outside the gene matches: 8. CDR1 and CDR2 from the germline V gene are DFQATT and SNEGSKA (reference sequence). The CDR3 spells CSAKTGSDDQPQHF. For the CDR3, the DNA is TGCAGTGCTAAGACAGGGTCAGACGATCAGCCCCAGCATTTT.

This clonotype was detected ten times or more. The rearrangement uses TRBV2 and TRBJ2-6; a weak D match, TRBD1 (5 bases). This CDR3 has 15 amino acids. V was cut by 6 bases and J by 0 bases, with 9 bases left in between. The germline V gene encodes CDR1 SNHLY and CDR2 FYNNEI. The CDR3: CASRNRSSGANVLTF. CDR3 nucleotides: TGTGCCAGCAGAAACAGGAGCTCTGGGGCCAACGTCCTGACTTTC.

This clonotype was picked up many times. The chain uses TRBV4-2 and TRBJ1-2, with D uncertain. V shed 1 base and J shed 7 bases, with 4 bases lying between them. CDR3 size: 11 residues. CDR1 and CDR2 from the germline V gene are LGHNA and YNFKEQ. Here the CDR3 DNA reads TGTGCCAGCAGCCAAGGGACTGGCTACACCTTC. Protein: CASSQGTGYTF.

On this clonotype itself: This may stem from a read error, because a much larger clone lies one nucleotide away. The rearrangement uses TRBV2 and TRBJ2-2; D may be TRBD2 (6 bases). CDR1 is SNHLY, CDR2 FYNNEI, per germline. The CDR3 consists of 15 residues. The V and J ends lost 4 bases and 8 bases respectively, with 17 bases between them. CDR3 nucleotides: TGTGCCAGCAGTGTCCCCCAGGGAGGAAGGGGGGAGCTGTTTTTT. This codes for CASSVPQGGRGELFF.

The rearrangement links TRBV6-5 to TRBJ1-5; weak D call: TRBD1 (5 bases). Trimming stripped 5 bases from V and 3 bases from J, with 14 bases between. From germline, CDR1 is MNHEY and CDR2 SVGAGI. This CDR3 region has 15 residues. This CDR3 reads CASSTRTHINQPQHF. CDR3 DNA sequence: TGTGCCAGCAGTACGCGGACACATATCAATCAGCCCCAGCATTTT.

To note about this clonotype: At one end, the junction sequence differs from germline, possibly due to a read error. The V and J genes are TRBV2 and TRBJ2-7; D unclear. CDR1 is SNHLY and CDR2 is FYNNEI in the germline V gene. The CDR3 runs 13 residues. The CDR3 sequence: CAGSEAPFYEQYF. In DNA form, the CDR3 reads TGTGCCGGCAGTGAAGCACCGTTCTACGAGCAGTACTTC.

This clonotype was observed at least ten times. The V gene is TRBV29-1, the J gene TRBJ2-2, with D perhaps matching TRBD1 (6 bases). V was trimmed by 2 bases and J by 0 bases, leaving 10 bases between them. Germline CDR1 reads SQVTM; CDR2 reads ANQGSEA. This CDR3 contains 15 residues. The CDR3: CSVEPRTANTGELFF. DNA for the CDR3: TGCAGCGTTGAACCTCGGACAGCGAACACCGGGGAGCTGTTTTTT.

This clonotype showed up many times. This chain connects TRBV5-1 to TRBJ2-5; tentative D call: TRBD2 (5 bases). The V gene's germline CDR1 is SGHRS and CDR2 YFSETQ. This CDR3 has 13 residues. V shed 4 bases and J shed 6 bases, with 13 bases lying between them. The CDR3 DNA is TGCGCCAGCAGCCTAGGTGGAGGAAAGACCCAGTACTTC. This gives the protein CASSLGGGKTQYF.

The J gene is TRBJ1-5, the V gene TRBV7-6; 10 bases agree with TRBD1. V gave up 1 base and J gave up 4 bases; unmatched junction bases: 4. Germline values: CDR1 SGHVS, CDR2 FNYEAQ. The length of the CDR3 is 16 residues. The CDR3 nucleotides read TGTGCCAGCAGCTTAGTAGGGACAGGGGATAATCAGCCCCAGCATTTT. Translated, it gives CASSLVGTGDNQPQHF.

As concerns this clonotype: The CDR3 ends on some other residue instead of the conserved phenylalanine or tryptophan, so this is likely a read error. No DNA is shown, since the ends of the CDR3 on it are uncertain; the CDR3 is the one TCRdb lists. This chain connects TRBV18 to TRBJ1-2; TRBD1 reflects the table's D call only, with no check against the DNA. The CDR3 numbers 11 amino acids, ends counted. Germline values: CDR1 KGHSH, CDR2 LQKENI. CDR3 residues: CASTGTGGDTY.

This clonotype has ten or more counts. This chain joins TRBV20-1 and TRBJ1-4; 7 nucleotides line up with TRBD1. The CDR3 covers 14 residues. Germline CDR1 and CDR2: DFQATT and SNEGSKA (reference sequence). V trimming: 4 bases; J trimming: 0 bases; junction bases outside the gene matches: 2. The CDR3 nucleotides read TGCAGTGCTAAGACAGGGTCAACTAATGAAAAACTGTTTTTT. Protein: CSAKTGSTNEKLFF.

Many counts were recorded for this clonotype. The genes are TRBV6-5 and TRBJ2-7; TRBD1 might be the D (5 bases). The CDR3 runs 15 residues. CDR1 MNHEY and CDR2 SVGAGI come from the germline V gene. Trimming pared 0 bases from V and 5 bases from J, leaving 14 bases between. The CDR3 DNA sequence: TGTGCCAGCAGTTACTCGGTCAGGGCGGTGGACGAGCAGTACTTC. This codes for CASSYSVRAVDEQYF.

The chain is built from TRBV9 and TRBJ2-7; 11 nucleotides agree with TRBD2. V shed 4 bases and J 13 bases; nucleotides not matched to a gene: 13. Germline V gives CDR1 SGDLS, CDR2 YYNGEE. This CDR3 comprises 14 residues. The CDR3 DNA reads as TGTGCCAGCAGCAATCTGGGGCTAGCGGGAGGTCGTTACTTC. Translated: CASSNLGLAGGRYF.

J is TRBJ2-5 and V is TRBV27; D is uncertain. The CDR3 covers 14 residues. Germline V gene sequence: CDR1 MNHEY, CDR2 SMNVEV (reference sequence). Trimming cost V 1 base and J 5 bases, with 11 bases left between them. The CDR3 region is CASSLWPPGETQYF. CDR3 DNA sequence: TGTGCCAGCAGTTTATGGCCCCCTGGGGAGACCCAGTACTTC.